Below, one T cell receptor beta chain is given with its context. Its antigen specificity is not known. No base quality values were provided; no much bigger clone lies one nucleotide off. This sample stems from a study of cytotoxic CD8 clonotypes in ibrutinib-treated CLL (dated by TCRdb to about 2021). For context, the study as a whole: The cohort included roughly 15 treatment-naive and around 10 relapsed/refractory patients; some 18 were IGHV unmutated. Responses were partial in around 25 patients and complete in 2; after median about 70 months follow-up, around 14 stayed in remission and around 12 progressed. The response samples were drawn at a median of roughly eleven months into treatment, with a range of about 6 to 40 months. An average of 255,043 productive templates and approximately 91,000 productive rearrangements was obtained per sample. Longitudinal samples were available for about 30% of the 86 trial participants. Cryopreserved peripheral blood mononuclear cells were obtained before treatment, at response, and at either sustained remission or disease progression. All remission and progressive disease samples were collected while patients were still receiving ibrutinib. Results and caveats for the whole study, not just this receptor: At ibrutinib response clonality went up, during sustained remission it held steady, and at progression it dropped back toward baseline. Sustained-remission and progressing patients did not have matched sampling times, and lymph node repertoires were not examined. At baseline, clonality was higher than in age-matched healthy donors and showed a strong correlation with circulating CD8+ T-cell counts. Public clonotypes were rare and either shrank or stayed stable during treatment, and the rise in clonality at ibrutinib response reflected expansion of private clonotypes.

The germline V gene (reference sequence) yields MNHNY for CDR1 and SVGAGI for CDR2. The trim is 5 bases for V and 6 bases for J, with a gap of 17 bases between the germline ends. Spanning cysteine to phenylalanine, the CDR3 consists of 14 amino acids. Only the CDR3 part of the read is kept: 42 bases, read in frame from the first base. In light of the paper, this sample's time point label describes: roughly 25 months on ibrutinib. For TCR beta library preparation, roughly 2 micrograms of genomic DNA were isolated from cryopreserved PBMCs. Longitudinal blood samples from CLL patients on ibrutinib monotherapy underwent high-throughput TCR beta sequencing. The patients took part in an open-label, single-center phase 2 trial of ibrutinib monotherapy. A MiSeq instrument was used for deep resolution sequencing, which targeted depths ranging from 1 in 1 million up to 1 in 200,000 T cells, with coverage averaging 10x for each clonotype. The immunoSEQ hsTCRB Kit was used to generate the TCR beta libraries. In the authors' own workflow: Data were analyzed with ImmunoSEQ Data Assistant and ImmunoSEQ Analyzer, with V, D and J genes assigned per IMGT definitions. Clonality, which ranges from 0 to 1, was calculated as one minus the normalized Shannon entropy of productive rearrangement frequencies. Public clonotype analysis was restricted to overrepresented clonotypes comprising at least 0.05% of each patient's repertoire. Approximately 12 age-matched healthy donor repertoires from immuneACCESS were used as controls for clonality. TCRdb mirrors the immuneACCESS table, restricted to in-frame sequences. Some clones are absent from its copies; in checked studies, under half trace to an unresolved V gene, and the reason for the others is unknown. V and J calls and clone size are as listed in that table; D and trimming were resolved from the DNA. The sample table contains under 300,000 clones; only one count was recorded for 60% to 75% of them. The ten largest clones represent 15% of the sample.

The sample in question was PBMCs, obtained after 24 months of ibrutinib treatment. The receptor was isolated from a human donor with chronic lymphocytic leukemia. The sequence links TRBV6-6 to TRBJ2-7; the D gene cannot be named for sure. The DNA sequence follows: TGTGCCAGCAGTCGCATAGTCGAAGGCGCCGAGCAGTACTTC. It is translated as CASSRIVEGAEQYF.